A single sample gave rise to the 20 T cell receptor beta chains below, sequenced in a study of T-cell reconstitution after alpha-beta-depleted transplantation in children. Unique molecular identifiers were incorporated during preparation of the TCRbeta library. TCRdb redid the calling of the PCR reads with MiXCR, one entry per CDR3 protein. The data show around 500,000 distinct CDR3 sequences, 20% to 25% seen once. The material sequenced was PBMCs, mostly from graft donor cells, taken 360 days after TCRalphabeta/CD19-depleted stem cell transplant. The receptors were sampled from a boy less than two years old who had a stem cell transplant for acute myeloid leukemia, so the T cells may come from the graft donor.

This clonotype was detected a few times. The chain couples TRBV20-1 to TRBJ1-5, with 7 nucleotides matching TRBD1. The germline CDR1 and CDR2 sequences are DFQATT and SNEGSKA (reference sequence). The CDR3 loop spans 15 amino acids. After removal of 3 bases from V and 4 bases from J, the junction contained 9 bases not matched to a gene. The DNA of the CDR3 is TGCAGTGCTAGCAGGGGGGCATCGAAAAATCAGCCCCAGCATTTT. The encoded protein is CSASRGASKNQPQHF.

This clonotype showed up many times. This chain joins TRBV20-1 and TRBJ2-7, with D maybe TRBD1 (5 bases). The CDR3 is 13 residues long. Trimming removed 1 base from V and 1 base from J, with 8 bases in between. Germline V gene lookup returns CDR1 DFQATT and CDR2 SNEGSKA (reference sequence). DNA of the CDR3: TGCAGTGCTAGAGGACAGCCTTCCTACGAGCAGTACTTC. Its translation is CSARGQPSYEQYF.

This clonotype was detected ten times or more. The V call is TRBV19, the J call TRBJ1-2; D uncertain. In germline, CDR1 is LNHDA, CDR2 SQIVND (reference sequence). This CDR3 has 15 amino acids. Trimming left V 7 bases short and J 6 bases short, with 21 bases between. CDR3 residues: CASIPSSLDLNGYTF. The DNA of the CDR3 is TGTGCCAGTATCCCATCTTCCCTGGATCTCAATGGCTACACCTTC.

In this sample, this clonotype turned up many times. The chain is built from TRBV6-2 or TRBV6-3 and TRBJ1-6; 10 bases are a match to TRBD1. This CDR3 region has 15 residues. The V gene end was trimmed by 5 bases and the J gene end by 9 bases; junction bases not matched to a gene: 7. The V gene's germline CDR1 is MNHEY and CDR2 SVGEGT. In DNA form, the CDR3 reads TGTGCCAGCAGTCCCTCGGGACAGGGGTCTTCACCCCTCCACTTT. Protein product: CASSPSGQGSSPLHF.

This clonotype was detected ten times or more. The genes are TRBV3-1 and TRBJ2-4; D may be TRBD2 (6 bases). The CDR3 runs to 16 residues. V was shortened by 0 bases and J by 2 bases, with 11 bases between the two germline ends. From germline, CDR1 is LGHDT and CDR2 YNNKEL (reference sequence). For the CDR3, the DNA is TGTGCCAGCAGCCAAGATCCCGGGGGACCCAAAAACATTCAGTACTTC. It specifies CASSQDPGGPKNIQYF.

This clonotype was counted at least ten times. This chain uses TRBV6-2 or TRBV6-3 with TRBJ2-1, with TRBD2 matching over 9 bases. CDR3 length: 15 residues. Per germline, CDR1 MNHEY and CDR2 SVGEGT. Losses at the gene ends were 6 bases for V and 6 bases for J; bases not matched to a gene: 9. Written as DNA, the CDR3 is TGTGCCAGCAGGCCGGGTGCGGGGGGGCCCAATGAGCAGTTCTTC. It encodes CASRPGAGGPNEQFF.

This chain connects TRBV20-1 to TRBJ1-1; D is ambiguous. Germline values: CDR1 DFQATT, CDR2 SNEGSKA (reference sequence). The V gene lost 4 bases and the J gene lost 1 base, with 13 bases spanning the gap. The CDR3 loop spans 14 amino acids. CDR3 DNA: TGCAGTGCTACACTCAAAGCGGGGAACACTGAAGCTTTCTTT. This gives the protein CSATLKAGNTEAFF.

This chain uses TRBV20-1 with TRBJ2-3; 7 bases fit TRBD2. V shed 6 bases and J 1 base; nucleotides not matched to a gene: 7. The CDR3 spans 14 residues. In germline, CDR1 is DFQATT, CDR2 SNEGSKA (reference sequence). The CDR3 coding sequence is TGCAGTGCCAGCGGGGCCGTGGGCACAGATACGCAGTATTTT. Translated, it gives CSASGAVGTDTQYF.

Many counts were recorded for this clonotype. The chain recombines TRBV12-3 or TRBV12-4 with TRBJ2-7, with 7 bases that match TRBD1. This CDR3 comprises 17 residues. V trimming: 6 bases; J trimming: 2 bases; junction bases outside the gene matches: 16. Written as DNA, the CDR3 is TGTGCCAGCAGCCTCGTTACAGGGGCGATACCTACCTACGAGCAGTACTTC. This encodes CASSLVTGAIPTYEQYF.

This clonotype was counted many times. An end of the junction differs from the germline gene, which may be a read error. This chain connects TRBV20-1 to TRBJ2-5, with D perhaps matching TRBD2 (5 bases). This CDR3 comprises 13 residues. Germline assignment: CDR1 DFQATT and CDR2 SNEGSKA (reference sequence). DNA of the CDR3: TGCAGTGCCAGTGCGGCCGGGAAAGAGGCCCAGTACTTC. This translates into CSASAAGKEAQYF.

This clonotype was seen just once. The J gene is TRBJ2-1, the V gene TRBV29-1, with a tentative D call TRBD2 (5 bases). CDR1 SQVTM and CDR2 ANQGSEA come from the germline V gene. The CDR3 length is 16 residues. The ends were cut back, 5 bases at V and 0 bases at J, with 17 bases in the middle. DNA for the CDR3: TGCAGCGTTCTCACCTCAACGGGGAGCTCCTACAATGAGCAGTTCTTC. This translates into CSVLTSTGSSYNEQFF.

This chain uses TRBV12-3 or TRBV12-4 with TRBJ2-7, with TRBD2 as a possible D gene (6 bases). V shed 7 bases and J shed 7 bases, with 20 bases lying between them. The CDR3 has 14 amino acids. As DNA, the CDR3 is TGTGCCAGCACCGTTCGACTAGACAGTCTGGAGCAGTACTTC. As protein: CASTVRLDSLEQYF.

The gene calls are TRBV4-1 and TRBJ1-1; D is undetermined. Trimming removed 0 bases at V and 5 bases at J, with 13 bases between. This CDR3 has 15 residues. The germline CDR1 and CDR2 sequences are MGHRA and YSYEKL. CDR3: CASSQEVWTETEAFF. The CDR3 DNA reads as TGCGCCAGCAGCCAAGAAGTCTGGACTGAAACTGAAGCTTTCTTT.

The rearrangement uses TRBV11-3 and TRBJ2-6; possibly TRBD1 or TRBD2 for D (5 bases each). Trimming stripped 2 bases from V and 1 base from J, with 9 bases between. CDR1 and CDR2 (germline): SGHNT, YENEEA. The CDR3 is made up of 16 amino acids. The CDR3: CASSLQGDSGANVLTF. CDR3 in DNA: TGTGCCAGCAGCTTACAGGGAGATTCTGGGGCCAACGTCCTGACTTTC.

The count of this clonotype is one. V and J are TRBV7-9 and TRBJ1-2; TRBD1 agrees at 8 bases. Germline values: CDR1 SEHNR, CDR2 FQNEAQ (reference sequence). The V and J ends lost 6 bases and 6 bases, in that order; junction bases with no gene match: 15. This CDR3 has 16 amino acids. The CDR3 nucleotides read TGTGCCAGCAGTTCTTCCCTCTGGACAGGGTGGAATGGCTACACCTTC. Its translation is CASSSSLWTGWNGYTF. The variable domain in full, completed from reference TRBV7-9 and TRBJ1-2, reads DTGVSQNPRHKITKRGQNVTFRCDPISEHNRLYWYRQTLGQGPEFLTYFQNEAQLEKSRLLSDRFSAERPKGSFSTLEIQRTEQGDSAMYLCASSSSLWTGWNGYTFGSGTRLTVV.

This clonotype was recorded many times. V and J are TRBV20-1 and TRBJ2-2, with D perhaps given as TRBD1 or TRBD2 (6 bases each). The germline V and J ends were trimmed by 1 base and 0 bases, with 9 bases remaining between them. The CDR3 runs 15 residues. Germline CDR1 and CDR2: DFQATT and SNEGSKA (reference sequence). Here the CDR3 reads CSARVGGTNTGELFF. CDR3 DNA sequence: TGCAGTGCTAGAGTGGGGGGCACGAACACCGGGGAGCTGTTTTTT.

This clonotype appeared a few times. The chain employs TRBV9 and TRBJ2-2, with TRBD1 matching 7 bases. CDR1 and CDR2 (germline): SGDLS, YYNGEE. With V trimmed by 1 base and J by 4 bases, 7 bases remained unmatched. The length of the CDR3 is 16 residues. The DNA of the CDR3 is TGTGCCAGCAGCGTATCAGGACAGGAGATCACCGGGGAGCTGTTTTTT. Its protein product is CASSVSGQEITGELFF.

This chain connects TRBV7-8 to TRBJ2-7; D gene uncertain. V was cut by 4 bases and J by 6 bases, with 10 bases left in between. Germline values: CDR1 SGHVS, CDR2 FQNEAQ. There are 12 residues in the CDR3. The CDR3 protein is CASSSPTREQYF. The CDR3 DNA reads as TGTGCCAGCAGCTCACCAACTCGCGAGCAGTACTTC. Full variable domain (rest looked up from reference TRBV7-8 and TRBJ2-7): GAGVSQSPRYKVAKRGQDVALRCDPISGHVSLFWYQQALGQGPEFLTYFQNEAQLDKSGLPSDRFFAERPEGSVSTLKIQRTQQEDSAVYLCASSSPTREQYFGPGTRLTVT.

In its sample, this clonotype was seen many times. The V and J genes are TRBV5-1 and TRBJ2-5, with 8 positions matching TRBD1. V lost 3 bases, J lost 2 bases, and 3 bases stayed unmatched. Per the germline V gene, CDR1 is SGHRS and CDR2 is YFSETQ. The CDR3 runs to 14 residues. CDR3: CASSWDRPQETQYF. CDR3 in DNA: TGCGCCAGCAGCTGGGACAGGCCACAAGAGACCCAGTACTTC. Full variable domain (outside the CDR3, taken from reference TRBV5-1 and TRBJ2-5): KAGVTQTPRYLIKTRGQQVTLSCSPISGHRSVSWYQQTPGQGLQFLFEYFSETQRNKGNFPGRFSGRQFSNSRSEMNVSTLELGDSALYLCASSWDRPQETQYFGPGTRLLVL.

This clonotype has a handful of counts. This chain connects TRBV5-1 to TRBJ2-3; tentative D call: TRBD1 (6 bases). The V end was cut by 5 bases, the J end by 1 base, with 14 bases between. The CDR3 runs 15 residues. Germline V CDR1 and CDR2: SGHRS, YFSETQ. CDR3 amino acids: CASRGGQGRTDTQYF. CDR3 in DNA: TGCGCCAGCAGAGGGGGTCAGGGCCGCACAGATACGCAGTATTTT.